Below, 27 T cell receptor beta chains from the same sample are listed, as sequenced in a study of cytomegalovirus exposure and HLA in healthy donors. A multiplex PCR was run with 60 Vbeta primers and 13 Jbeta primers. Generated by immunoSEQ multiplex PCR, the TCRdb table keeps only in-frame clones and is missing some. The sample carries roughly 100,000 clones, 70% to 80% recorded once. Material: PBMCs. Source of these receptors: a female donor in good health and CMV-seronegative.

This chain links TRBV10-2 with TRBJ2-4; 8 positions match TRBD2. Losses at the gene ends were 2 bases for V and 0 bases for J; bases not matched to a gene: 6. This CDR3 region has 17 residues. From germline, CDR1 is WSHSY and CDR2 SAAADI. This chain's CDR3 is CASSERSGGLAKNIQYF. DNA of the CDR3: TGCGCCAGCAGTGAGCGATCGGGAGGGCTAGCCAAAAACATTCAGTACTTC.

The chain recombines TRBV29-1 with TRBJ2-1; D remains unclear. The CDR3 length is 12 residues. The germline V and J ends were trimmed by 7 bases and 5 bases, with 12 bases remaining between them. Germline CDR1 is SQVTM and CDR2 is ANQGSEA. The CDR3 here is CSAGPPNNEQFF. The CDR3 coding sequence is TGCAGCGCCGGTCCTCCGAACAATGAGCAGTTCTTC.

The chain combines TRBV2 with TRBJ2-3; 7 nucleotides agree with TRBD2. Germline V gene sequence: CDR1 SNHLY, CDR2 FYNNEI. J gave up 3 bases and V 3 bases, and 15 bases lay outside the gene matches. CDR3 length: 18 residues. CDR3 in DNA: TGTGCCAGCAGTGAGGATTGGCGGGAGTCTTCAGGAACAGATACGCAGTATTTT. Its translation: CASSEDWRESSGTDTQYF.

A word on this clone: Within the sample, other DNA sequences also encode this same CDR3. V gene TRBV28 combines with J gene TRBJ1-2; 7 bases line up with TRBD1. Germline CDR1 is MDHEN and CDR2 is SYDVKM. This CDR3 is 12 amino acids long. Unmatched junction bases numbered 3, after V lost 6 bases and J lost 5 bases. The CDR3 here is CASRAGGYGYTF. CDR3 sequence (DNA): TGTGCCAGCAGGGCAGGGGGGTATGGCTACACCTTC.

This clone was recorded once. The chain recombines TRBV11-3 with TRBJ2-3; 8 nucleotides agree with TRBD2. From germline, CDR1 is SGHNT and CDR2 YENEEA. The trim removed 5 bases at V and 1 base at J, leaving 8 bases unmatched. The CDR3 totals 16 residues. DNA of the CDR3: TGTGCCAGCAGCCCCCCCACTAGCGGCCGCACAGATACGCAGTATTTT. This codes for CASSPPTSGRTDTQYF.

This rearrangement joins TRBV29-1 to TRBJ2-1; 8 bases line up with TRBD2. The germline CDR1 and CDR2 sequences are SQVTM and ANQGSEA. The J segment lost 9 bases and the V segment lost 6 bases, leaving 7 bases of the junction unmatched. The CDR3 extends over 12 amino acids. The CDR3 loop reads CSVGTGGVEQFF. In nucleotides, the CDR3 is TGCAGCGTGGGGACGGGGGGGGTTGAGCAGTTCTTC.

V is TRBV25-1 and J is TRBJ2-7, with TRBD2 as a possible D gene (6 bases). Looked up from germline, CDR1 is MGHDK and CDR2 is SYGVNS. The CDR3 consists of 15 residues. Trimming shortened V by 2 bases and J by 0 bases, and 11 bases separated the two germline ends. CDR3 nucleotides: TGTGCCAGCAGTGAAGGGGGACTCCTCTCCTACGAGCAGTACTTC. Translated: CASSEGGLLSYEQYF.

The CDR3 sequence: CASNPASGFLHEQFF. The CDR3 DNA follows: TGTGCCAGCAACCCGGCTAGCGGTTTTTTGCATGAGCAGTTCTTC. This chain links TRBV28 with TRBJ2-1, with TRBD2 matching 7 bases. This CDR3 has 15 residues. With 7 bases clipped from V and 8 bases from J, the junction kept 14 bases outside the gene matches. Germline assignment: CDR1 MDHEN and CDR2 SYDVKM.

The chain combines TRBV19 with TRBJ2-1; a weak D match, TRBD2 (7 bases). The length of the CDR3 is 16 residues. CDR1 and CDR2 (germline): LNHDA, SQIVND (reference sequence). The V and J ends lost 5 bases and 5 bases respectively, with 19 bases between them. The CDR3, as DNA: TGTGCCAGTAGTCCCCAGGGGCGGGAGAGGGACAATGAGCAGTTCTTC. As protein: CASSPQGRERDNEQFF. Together with reference TRBV19 and TRBJ2-1, the CDR3 gives the full variable domain: DGGITQSPKYLFRKEGQNVTLSCEQNLNHDAMYWYRQDPGQGLRLIYYSQIVNDFQKGDIAEGYSVSREKKESFPLTVTSAQKNPTAFYLCASSPQGRERDNEQFFGPGTRLTVL.

The gene calls are TRBV7-2 and TRBJ1-3; 8 nucleotides line up with TRBD1. This CDR3 spans 18 amino acids. V lost 7 bases to trimming and J lost 0 bases; unmatched junction nucleotides: 14. The V gene's germline CDR1 is SGHTA and CDR2 FQGNSA. CDR3 loop: CASTVTSRGPGSGNTIYF. The CDR3 coding sequence is TGTGCCAGCACCGTTACATCCAGGGGGCCAGGCTCTGGAAACACCATATATTTT. Supplemented by reference TRBV7-2 and TRBJ1-3, the full variable domain reads GAGVSQSPSNKVTEKGKDVELRCDPISGHTALYWYRQSLGQGLEFLIYFQGNSAPDKSGLPSDRFSAERTGGSVSTLTIQRTQQEDSAVYLCASTVTSRGPGSGNTIYFGEGSWLTVV.

The chain joins TRBV11-2 to TRBJ1-5, with 11 bases lining up with TRBD1. Germline V lookup: CDR1 SGHAT, CDR2 FQNNGV. Germline trimming cut 5 bases from V and 5 bases from J; bases unmatched to any gene: 5. The CDR3 is 15 residues long. CDR3 sequence: CASSAGDRGDQPQHF. DNA for the CDR3: TGTGCCAGCAGCGCCGGGGACAGGGGGGATCAGCCCCAGCATTTT. The full variable domain, rest sourced from reference TRBV11-2 and TRBJ1-5, is EAGVAQSPRYKIIEKRQSVAFWCNPISGHATLYWYQQILGQGPKLLIQFQNNGVVDDSQLPKDRFSAERLKGVDSTLKIQPAKLEDSAVYLCASSAGDRGDQPQHFGDGTRLSIL.

This clone was seen only a few times. The chain uses TRBV7-2 and TRBJ2-2; 10 bases line up with TRBD2. With 0 bases clipped from V and 7 bases from J, the junction kept 5 bases outside the gene matches. CDR1 is SGHTA, CDR2 FQGNSA, per germline. The CDR3 extends over 16 amino acids. CDR3 sequence: CASSLAASGSFGELFF. DNA for the CDR3: TGTGCCAGCAGCTTAGCGGCTAGCGGGAGTTTCGGGGAGCTGTTTTTT.

This clone was seen a handful of times. The rearrangement uses TRBV5-1 and TRBJ2-1, with a possible D match to TRBD1 (6 bases). Germline CDR1 is SGHRS and CDR2 is YFSETQ. The CDR3 sequence is 20 residues long. V was shortened by 0 bases and J by 0 bases, with 22 bases between the two germline ends. This CDR3 reads CASSLGYRVNRVRSYNEQFF. CDR3 nucleotides: TGCGCCAGCAGCTTGGGGTACCGTGTCAACAGGGTCCGCTCCTACAATGAGCAGTTCTTC.

J is TRBJ2-7 and V is TRBV11-2; no definite D call. Trimming left V 4 bases short and J 2 bases short, with 15 bases between. This CDR3 has 15 residues. Germline lookup yields CDR1 SGHAT and CDR2 FQNNGV. The CDR3 loop is CASSSSWSLPYEQYF. The CDR3 DNA sequence: TGTGCCAGCAGCTCGTCATGGAGCCTCCCCTACGAGCAGTACTTC. The full variable domain, completed using reference TRBV11-2 and TRBJ2-7, is EAGVAQSPRYKIIEKRQSVAFWCNPISGHATLYWYQQILGQGPKLLIQFQNNGVVDDSQLPKDRFSAERLKGVDSTLKIQPAKLEDSAVYLCASSSSWSLPYEQYFGPGTRLTVT.

The chain is built from TRBV10-2 and TRBJ2-1, with 8 bases fitting TRBD2. J lost 0 bases, V lost 6 bases, and 13 bases had no gene match. This CDR3 is 18 amino acids long. Germline CDR1 is WSHSY and CDR2 is SAAADI. CDR3 bases: TGCGCCAGCAGAGCAGGCCCCTTTACTAGCGGCTCCTACAATGAGCAGTTCTTC. Translated, it gives CASRAGPFTSGSYNEQFF.

The rearrangement links TRBV6-6 to TRBJ2-7, with D unclear. The V end lost 2 bases, the J end lost 0 bases, and 14 bases lay between the germline ends. CDR1 and CDR2 from the germline V gene are MNHNY and SVGAGI (reference sequence). The CDR3 length is 16 residues. The CDR3 DNA is TGTGCCAGCAGTTACCCCCCAGCGCGCAGCTCCTACGAGCAGTACTTC. Amino acids: CASSYPPARSSYEQYF.

This clone was counted between two and nine times. This sequence joins TRBV7-9 and TRBJ2-7; TRBD2 is a possible D gene (5 bases). Germline V gene data show CDR1 as SEHNR and CDR2 as FQNEAQ (reference sequence). The CDR3 covers 12 residues. The V gene lost 5 bases and the J gene lost 4 bases, with 9 bases spanning the gap. This CDR3 is CASSPGGYEQYF. CDR3 nucleotides: TGTGCCAGCAGCCCCGGAGGTTACGAGCAGTACTTC.

The V and J genes are TRBV4-2 and TRBJ1-4; D ambiguous. CDR1 and CDR2 from the germline V gene are LGHNA and YNFKEQ. This CDR3 region has 13 residues. The ends were cut back, 4 bases at V and 4 bases at J, with 7 bases in the middle. The CDR3 nucleotides read TGTGCCAGCAGCCCACAGCTTAATGAAAAACTGTTTTTT. This gives the protein CASSPQLNEKLFF.

The J gene is TRBJ2-7, the V gene TRBV6-6; 9 bases are shared with TRBD2. V was pared by 6 bases and J by 7 bases, with 16 bases of the junction left unmatched. The CDR3 length is 16 residues. Germline V gene sequence: CDR1 MNHNY, CDR2 SVGAGI (reference sequence). The CDR3 region is CASSPPRRLAAGEQYF. For the CDR3, the DNA is TGTGCCAGCAGCCCCCCCCGAAGACTAGCGGCCGGGGAGCAGTACTTC.

The rearrangement links TRBV9 to TRBJ2-7; 10 positions match TRBD2. Germline CDR1 and CDR2: SGDLS and YYNGEE. This CDR3 spans 16 amino acids. The junction had 10 bases not matched to a gene; V was cut back by 3 bases and J by 4 bases. CDR3 region: CASSDGGSGRAYEQYF. DNA for the CDR3: TGTGCCAGCAGCGACGGGGGAAGCGGGAGGGCGTACGAGCAGTACTTC.

The V gene is TRBV7-9, the J gene TRBJ2-7, with TRBD1 matching over 10 bases. The ends lost 0 bases at V and 5 bases at J; junction bases unmatched: 7. Looked up from germline, CDR1 is SEHNR and CDR2 is FQNEAQ (reference sequence). CDR3 length equals 16 residues. The CDR3 sequence is CASSLAGTGDGNEQYF. The CDR3 DNA follows: TGTGCCAGCAGCTTAGCCGGGACAGGGGACGGAAACGAGCAGTACTTC. Supplemented by reference TRBV7-9 and TRBJ2-7, the full variable domain reads DTGVSQNPRHKITKRGQNVTFRCDPISEHNRLYWYRQTLGQGPEFLTYFQNEAQLEKSRLLSDRFSAERPKGSFSTLEIQRTEQGDSAMYLCASSLAGTGDGNEQYFGPGTRLTVT.

The V and J genes are TRBV6-5 and TRBJ1-2, with D unclear. Trimming left V 6 bases short and J 6 bases short, with 14 bases between. Germline loops: CDR1 MNHEY, CDR2 SVGAGI. The CDR3 sequence is 13 residues long. The DNA for the CDR3 is TGTGCCAGCAGGCCGGGAGGGTTTGATGGCTACACCTTC. Translated: CASRPGGFDGYTF.

This chain connects TRBV6-5 to TRBJ2-1, with 7 bases fitting TRBD1. The CDR3 runs to 15 residues. The ends lost 6 bases at V and 2 bases at J; junction bases unmatched: 7. In germline, CDR1 is MNHEY, CDR2 SVGAGI. CDR3 residues: CASSNDRVTYNEQFF. CDR3 DNA sequence: TGTGCCAGCAGCAACGACAGGGTTACCTACAATGAGCAGTTCTTC.

The genes are TRBV6-8 and TRBJ2-3; TRBD1 matches at 7 bases. The germline V gene encodes CDR1 MNHGY and CDR2 SAAAGT. The CDR3 covers 13 residues. With 6 bases clipped from V and 4 bases from J, the junction kept 4 bases outside the gene matches. This CDR3 is CASRGQGADTQYF. CDR3 in DNA: TGTGCCAGCAGAGGCCAGGGGGCAGATACGCAGTATTTT.

This CDR3 is CAGLGTGGTEAFF. For the CDR3, the DNA is TGTGCCGGGCTAGGGACAGGGGGCACTGAAGCTTTCTTT. The genes are TRBV5-4 and TRBJ1-1; 11 nucleotides match TRBD1. Trimming at V came to 10 bases and at J to 4 bases, leaving 6 bases not matched to a gene. Per germline, CDR1 SGHNT and CDR2 YYREEE (reference sequence). There are 13 residues in the CDR3. The full variable domain, rest sourced from reference TRBV5-4 and TRBJ1-1, is ETGVTQSPTHLIKTRGQQVTLRCSSQSGHNTVSWYQQALGQGPQFIFQYYREEENGRGNFPPRFSGLQFPNYSSELNVNALELDDSALYLCAGLGTGGTEAFFGQGTRLTVV.

The chain recombines TRBV30 with TRBJ2-3, with TRBD2 identical over 14 bases. Germline V gives CDR1 GTSNPN, CDR2 SVGIG (reference sequence). The V segment lost 4 bases and the J segment 3 bases; nucleotides outside the gene matches: 6. The CDR3 is 16 amino acids. The CDR3 sequence is CAWTKGTSGSTDTQYF. CDR3 nucleotides: TGTGCCTGGACGAAGGGGACTAGCGGGAGTACAGATACGCAGTATTTT.

This rearrangement joins TRBV4-1 to TRBJ2-2, with 8 bases lining up with TRBD2. Unmatched junction bases numbered 11, after V lost 4 bases and J lost 4 bases. The CDR3 sequence is 17 residues long. In germline, CDR1 is MGHRA, CDR2 YSYEKL. Here the CDR3 reads CASSLPPGLGSTGELFF. The CDR3 coding sequence is TGCGCCAGCAGCCTACCACCGGGACTAGGCTCCACCGGGGAGCTGTTTTTT.